Below are 26 T cell receptor beta chains sequenced from a single sample in a study of identical twins. TCRdb used MiXCR to reprocess the 5' RACE reads, holding one entry per CDR3 protein. The repertoire consists of about 900,000 distinct CDR3 sequences, with 10% to 15% occurring once and the leading ten covering about 1.6%. These data were also reused for a study on yellow fever vaccine responses in identical twins.

Sequencing input: PBMCs. These receptors all stem from a woman between 18 and 29 years old in good health.

This clonotype was seen repeatedly, ten times or more. This rearrangement joins TRBV12-3 or TRBV12-4 to TRBJ2-3; no clear D gene. The CDR3 has 12 residues. Trimming took 6 bases from V and 9 from J, leaving 13 bases between them. CDR3 DNA: TGTGCCAGCAGCAAGACACCTGACACGCAGTATTTT. This gives the protein CASSKTPDTQYF.

Only a few counts were recorded for this clonotype. This chain joins TRBV4-1 and TRBJ2-5; TRBD1 agrees at 8 bases. V shed 1 base, J shed 1 base, and the junction held 2 bases outside the gene matches. Germline-derived CDR1 and CDR2 are MGHRA and YSYEKL. The CDR3 is 15 residues long. CDR3 DNA: TGCGCCAGCAGCCAAGGGGACAGGTTCCAAGAGACCCAGTACTTC. Amino acid sequence: CASSQGDRFQETQYF.

The chain couples TRBV20-1 to TRBJ2-7; TRBD1 agrees at 7 bases. The CDR3 covers 13 residues. Germline values: CDR1 DFQATT, CDR2 SNEGSKA (reference sequence). V lost 3 bases and J lost 4; bases outside the gene matches: 6. CDR3 DNA sequence: TGCAGTGCTAGCGCGACAGGGCTTTACGAGCAGTACGTC. Its translation: CSASATGLYEQYV.

The CDR3: CASSAEQGTDTQYF. The CDR3 region has the DNA TGTGCCAGCAGCGCCGAACAGGGCACAGATACGCAGTATTTT. The gene calls are TRBV11-2 and TRBJ2-3, with D possibly being TRBD1 (5 bases). Germline-derived CDR1 and CDR2 are SGHAT and FQNNGV. The CDR3 contains 14 residues. V gave up 5 bases and J gave up 1 base, with 10 bases separating them.

This clonotype was counted a few times. The V and J genes are TRBV9 and TRBJ2-1; 8 bases map to TRBD1. This CDR3 has 16 residues. Unmatched junction bases numbered 5, after V lost 0 bases and J lost 3 bases. Germline-derived CDR1 and CDR2 are SGDLS and YYNGEE. The CDR3 DNA follows: TGTGCCAGCAGCGTAGTGGACAGGGAGAACTACAATGAGCAGTTCTTC. This sequence encodes CASSVVDRENYNEQFF.

The table lists this clonotype with a few counts. The genes are TRBV25-1 and TRBJ2-7, with D hard to call. Germline V gives CDR1 MGHDK, CDR2 SYGVNS. The CDR3 has 11 amino acids. Trimming cost V 2 bases and J 10 bases, with 9 bases left between them. Here the CDR3 DNA reads TGTGCCAGCAGTGAACTTCAGCAACAGTACTTC. As protein: CASSELQQQYF.

The chain is built from TRBV28 and TRBJ2-3; TRBD2 might be the D (6 bases). Between the trimmed V and J ends, which lost 7 bases and 2 bases, there was a span of 13 bases. Germline-derived CDR1 and CDR2 are MDHEN and SYDVKM. The CDR3 sequence is 14 residues long. As DNA, the CDR3 is TGTGCCAGCACCCACGGAGGGTACACAGATACGCAGTATTTT. It encodes CASTHGGYTDTQYF.

The rearrangement links TRBV12-3 or TRBV12-4 to TRBJ2-7; D is possibly TRBD1 or TRBD2 (5 bases each). Trimming left V 5 bases short and J 3 bases short, with 14 bases between. This CDR3 has 14 amino acids. CDR3 sequence: CASSPGPSGYEQYF. DNA for the CDR3: TGTGCCAGCAGTCCGGGACCCTCGGGCTACGAGCAGTACTTC.

This clonotype has only a few counts. The chain employs TRBV20-1 and TRBJ2-3, with D hard to call. This CDR3 has 15 residues. V dropped 1 base and J dropped 0 bases, with 11 bases sitting between them. Germline loops: CDR1 DFQATT, CDR2 SNEGSKA (reference sequence). The CDR3 bases are TGCAGTGCTAGAGTTCAGGCTACTAGCACAGATACGCAGTATTTT. Its protein is CSARVQATSTDTQYF.

This clonotype was counted between two and nine times. The chain uses TRBV6-1 and TRBJ2-5; 8 nucleotides agree with TRBD2. Looked up from germline, CDR1 is MNHNS and CDR2 is SASEGT. The V and J ends lost 9 bases and 3 bases, in that order; junction bases with no gene match: 12. CDR3 length equals 15 residues. CDR3 DNA sequence: TGTGCCAGTACAACTAGCCTTAGCGGGGAAGAGACCCAGTACTTC. Its translation is CASTTSLSGEETQYF.

V and J are TRBV7-8 and TRBJ2-3, with 9 nucleotides matching TRBD1. The germline CDR1 and CDR2 sequences are SGHVS and FQNEAQ. CDR3 length equals 16 residues. V shed 3 bases and J 8 bases; nucleotides not matched to a gene: 12. CDR3 bases: TGTGCCAGCAGCTTGGACGGGACAGGGACCCGTGGTACGCAGTATTTT. Translated, it gives CASSLDGTGTRGTQYF.

At least ten counts were recorded for this clonotype. The V gene is TRBV29-1, the J gene TRBJ1-1; 7 bases agree with TRBD1. The J segment lost 2 bases and the V segment lost 5 bases, leaving 17 bases of the junction unmatched. Germline CDR1 reads SQVTM; CDR2 reads ANQGSEA. The CDR3 is 17 amino acids. CDR3 coding DNA: TGCAGCGTTCGCCCCCCAGGGGGAGGGAACACCAACACTGAAGCTTTCTTT. Its translation is CSVRPPGGGNTNTEAFF.

The table lists this clonotype with many counts. This sequence joins TRBV10-3 and TRBJ2-7; maybe TRBD2 (5 bases). The V end was cut by 0 bases, the J end by 5 bases, with 8 bases between. The CDR3 loop spans 13 amino acids. CDR1 and CDR2 (germline): ENHRY, SYGVKD. CDR3 DNA: TGTGCCATCAGTGAGTCACTTAGCGACGAGCAGTACTTC. Residues: CAISESLSDEQYF.

This clonotype turned up a few times. V usage is TRBV11-3 and J usage is TRBJ2-3; TRBD2 is a possible D gene (6 bases). The germline V gene encodes CDR1 SGHNT and CDR2 YENEEA. The CDR3 is made up of 15 amino acids. Trimming took 0 bases from V and 2 from J, leaving 9 bases between them. CDR3 nucleotides: TGTGCCAGCAGCTTAGAAGCGGGTACCACAGATACGCAGTATTTT. As protein: CASSLEAGTTDTQYF.

The chain carries TRBV2 and TRBJ1-1; TRBD1 might be the D (5 bases). CDR1 and CDR2 from the germline V gene are SNHLY and FYNNEI. The CDR3 extends over 14 amino acids. Trimming pared 0 bases from V and 6 bases from J, leaving 11 bases between. In DNA, the CDR3 is TGTGCCAGCAGTGAAGCGGGCAGGGTGGCTGAAGCTTTCTTT. The encoded protein is CASSEAGRVAEAFF. The full variable domain, its missing parts supplied by reference TRBV2 and TRBJ1-1, is EPEVTQTPSHQVTQMGQEVILRCVPISNHLYFYWYRQILGQKVEFLVSFYNNEISEKSEIFDDQFSVERPDGSNFTLKIRSTKLEDSAMYFCASSEAGRVAEAFFGQGTRLTVV.

At least ten counts were recorded for this clonotype. V and J are TRBV5-1 and TRBJ2-1; a possible D gene is TRBD2 (5 bases). With 4 bases removed from V and 7 bases from J, the gap between germline ends came to 12 bases. In germline, CDR1 is SGHRS, CDR2 YFSETQ. This CDR3 region has 13 residues. CDR3 sequence (DNA): TGCGCCAGCAGCCAGCTAGCTGTAAATGAGCAGTTCTTC. Translated, it gives CASSQLAVNEQFF.

This clonotype was counted at least ten times. V is TRBV16 and J is TRBJ2-1; D is undetermined. CDR1 KGHSY and CDR2 FQNENV come from the germline V gene. Trimming shortened V by 1 base and J by 6 bases, and 10 bases separated the two germline ends. This CDR3 has 14 amino acids. CDR3: CASSQFYYTNEQFF. Written as DNA, the CDR3 is TGTGCCAGCAGCCAATTTTACTATACCAATGAGCAGTTCTTC.

The chain couples TRBV11-2 to TRBJ2-7; 7 positions match TRBD2. V lost 3 bases, J lost 0 bases, and 8 bases stayed unmatched. The CDR3 loop spans 16 amino acids. In germline, CDR1 is SGHAT, CDR2 FQNNGV. This CDR3 reads CASSFTMGGSSYEQYV. CDR3 DNA sequence: TGTGCCAGCAGCTTTACGATGGGGGGGAGCTCCTACGAGCAGTACGTC.

This chain joins TRBV10-3 and TRBJ1-1, with D maybe TRBD1 (5 bases). V was shortened by 2 bases and J by 0 bases, with 16 bases between the two germline ends. The germline CDR1 and CDR2 sequences are ENHRY and SYGVKD. The CDR3 length is 17 residues. CDR3 bases: TGTGCCATCAGTGAGGCATCAGGGATGACCATGAACACTGAAGCTTTCTTT. Residues: CAISEASGMTMNTEAFF.

This clonotype has only a few counts. The rearrangement links TRBV6-5 to TRBJ1-4; D ambiguous. The CDR3 spans 15 residues. Trimming took off 0 bases at V and 1 base at J, with 6 bases between the two ends. Germline CDR1 MNHEY, CDR2 SVGAGI. The CDR3, as DNA: TGTGCCAGCAGTTACTCGTCCGGAACTAATGAAAAACTGTTTTTT. Its protein product is CASSYSSGTNEKLFF.

J is TRBJ1-4 and V is TRBV11-2; possible D gene TRBD1, 5 bases. V lost 5 bases to trimming and J lost 5 bases, with 12 bases between them. CDR3 length: 14 residues. From germline, CDR1 is SGHAT and CDR2 FQNNGV. The CDR3 DNA is TGTGCCAGCAGCCCCACCCAGGGAAATGAAAAACTGTTTTTT. Protein: CASSPTQGNEKLFF.

This clonotype showed up many times. The rearrangement joins TRBV6-2 or TRBV6-3 to TRBJ1-1; D is undetermined. Germline V gene sequence: CDR1 MNHEY, CDR2 SVGEGT. This CDR3 has 13 amino acids. V gave up 2 bases and J gave up 1 base, with 5 bases separating them. CDR3 in amino acids: CASSYPGNTEAFF. In nucleotides, the CDR3 is TGTGCCAGCAGTTACCCCGGGAACACTGAAGCTTTCTTT.

This chain connects TRBV15 to TRBJ2-1, with D unclear. Germline V gene lookup returns CDR1 LNHNV and CDR2 YYDKDF (reference sequence). The CDR3 covers 13 residues. V was pared by 2 bases and J by 8 bases, with 10 bases between. DNA of the CDR3: TGTGCCACCAGCAGATCCCCTCCGGATGAGCAGTTCTTC. Translated, it gives CATSRSPPDEQFF.

The J gene is TRBJ2-5, the V gene TRBV20-1, with D possibly matching TRBD2 (6 bases). Germline V gives CDR1 DFQATT, CDR2 SNEGSKA (reference sequence). Trimming took off 4 bases at V and 1 base at J, with 10 bases between the two ends. The CDR3 totals 13 residues. The CDR3 sequence is CSATRGTQETQYF. The CDR3, as DNA: TGCAGTGCTACACGCGGGACCCAAGAGACCCAGTACTTC.

This clonotype was counted between two and nine times. This chain joins TRBV12-3 or TRBV12-4 and TRBJ1-6; D not certain. With 3 bases removed from V and 11 bases from J, the gap between germline ends came to 11 bases. The CDR3 is made up of 13 amino acids. This CDR3 is CASSFQIQTPLHF. The CDR3 DNA follows: TGTGCCAGCAGTTTTCAGATCCAGACACCCCTCCACTTT.

Notes on this clonotype: Germline is not matched at one junction end, which may reflect a read error. This rearrangement joins TRBV3-1 to TRBJ2-3; a weak D match, TRBD2 (6 bases). The CDR3 extends over 15 amino acids. Germline V CDR1 and CDR2: LGHDT, YNNKEL (reference sequence). The chain's CDR3 is CASSVSLGGADTQYF. The CDR3 region has the DNA TGTGCCAGCAGCGTAAGCCTGGGGGGTGCAGATACACAGTATTTT.